The clone carrying this T cell receptor (beta chain) was counted many times. Antigen unknown. Mouse germline and gene names are used. The sequenced fragment ends 4 residues before the CDR3 boundary, so the rest is inferred from the germline J gene. The sample belongs to a study of CD8+ T cells in alopecia areata. Study summary: Each recipient was an approximately 6-10-week-old female C3H/HeJ mouse given skin from an approximately 6-13-month-old C3H/HeJ donor with spontaneous alopecia.

Regarding the study as a whole: Patients shared TCRs less clearly than mice did, possibly owing to HLA. In lesional scalp, particularly from alopecia totalis/universalis, clonality was higher than in normal scalp.

The CDR3 contains 15 residues. Unmatched junction bases numbered 4, after V lost 5 bases and J lost 0 bases. CDR1 FNHDT and CDR2 SITEND come from the germline V gene (reference sequence). It was cDNA, reverse transcribed from extracted RNA, that served as the sequencing template. The table came from immunoSEQ multiplex PCR; TCRdb's copy has only in-frame clones and leaves some out. The sample has under 3,500 clones, none seen only once. This rearrangement joins TRBV19 to TRBJ2-1, with 8 bases that match TRBD2. This clonotype was sampled from a C3H/HeJ mouse with alopecia areata. The strain's MHC: H2-k. The specimen was lesional skin. The CDR3 DNA, read in part, is TGTGCCAGCAGGAGACTGGGGAATAACTATGCT. It codes for CASRRLGNNYA. In full, the CDR3 is CASRRLGNNYAEQFF.